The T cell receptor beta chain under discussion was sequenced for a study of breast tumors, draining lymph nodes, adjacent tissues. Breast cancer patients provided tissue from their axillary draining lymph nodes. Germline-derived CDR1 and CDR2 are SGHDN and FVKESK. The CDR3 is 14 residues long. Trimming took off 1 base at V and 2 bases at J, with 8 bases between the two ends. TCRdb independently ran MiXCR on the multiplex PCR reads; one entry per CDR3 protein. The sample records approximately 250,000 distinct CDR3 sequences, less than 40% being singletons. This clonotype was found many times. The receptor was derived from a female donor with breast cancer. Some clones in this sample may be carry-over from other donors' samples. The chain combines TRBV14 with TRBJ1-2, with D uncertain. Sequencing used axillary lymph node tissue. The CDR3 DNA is TGTGCCAGCAGCCAAGGGGTAGAAAACTATGGCTACACCTTC. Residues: CASSQGVENYGYTF.